A selection of T cell receptor beta chains follows, all from one sample in a study of T cell responses to AZD1222 COVID-19 vaccine. Here immunoSEQ multiplex PCR was the method, and the copy in TCRdb shows in-frame clones only, minus some. The sample lists 120,000 or so clones, about 89% occurring once. The sample was peripheral blood, taken on day 0 of AZD1222 vaccination. The receptors were sampled from an adult in good health. CDR3s include the opening cysteine and the closing phenylalanine or tryptophan. Size values are once, few and many counts, or a class for expanded clones, and some rows have none.

-	TRBJ2-7	TRBV11-3	CASSLTGGESYEQYF
-	TRBJ2-3	TRBV5-1	CASSLGGAQYF
once	TRBJ1-1	TRBV7-8	CASKQGLNTEAFF
-	TRBJ1-4	TRBV4-1	CASSQGGTAFNEKLFF
-	TRBJ2-3	TRBV14	CASSQEDWRRRYF
-	TRBJ1-5	TRBV27	CASSFVNQPQHF
-	TRBJ1-2	TRBV6-5	CAYRRLTGLGYGYTF
-	TRBJ2-1	TRBV7-9	CASSSRLVSYNEQFF
-	TRBJ2-7	TRBV7-8	CASSLGDSSYEQYF
-	TRBJ2-7	TRBV15	CATSSSAGAFTYEQYF
-	TRBJ2-7	TRBV2	CASRPGTAYEQYF
-	TRBJ2-2	TRBV7-8	CASSSVGTGGAGELFF
-	TRBJ1-2	TRBV13	CASSLRGDGTYGYTF
-	TRBJ2-1	TRBV5-1	CASRPGQPSSYNEQFF
-	TRBJ1-2	TRBV12-5	CASVGTFNYGYTF
-	TRBJ1-1	TRBV7-3	CASSLDSITEAFF
-	TRBJ2-5	TRBV12-2	CASRWSAGGPGSQYF
-	TRBJ1-1	TRBV4-1	CASSQGQGTEAFF
-	TRBJ1-4	TRBV14	CASSQGRFLLPAGEKLFF
-	TRBJ1-1	TRBV18	CASSLQVENTEAFF